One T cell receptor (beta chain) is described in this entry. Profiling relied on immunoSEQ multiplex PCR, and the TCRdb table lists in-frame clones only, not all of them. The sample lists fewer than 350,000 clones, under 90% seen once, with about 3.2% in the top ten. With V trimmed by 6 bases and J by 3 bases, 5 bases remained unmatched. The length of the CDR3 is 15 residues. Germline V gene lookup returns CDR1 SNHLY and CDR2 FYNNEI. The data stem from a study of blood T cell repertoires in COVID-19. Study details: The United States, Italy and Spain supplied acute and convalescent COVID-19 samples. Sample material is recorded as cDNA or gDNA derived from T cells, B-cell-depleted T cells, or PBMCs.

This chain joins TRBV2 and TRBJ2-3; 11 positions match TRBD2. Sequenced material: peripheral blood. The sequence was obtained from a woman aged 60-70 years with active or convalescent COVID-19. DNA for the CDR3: TGTGCCAGCAGGGTGGGACTAGCGGAAACAGATACGCAGTATTTT. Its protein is CASRVGLAETDTQYF.